The TCR beta chain described here comes from a study of shared clonotypes between healthy human individuals. On the study more broadly: Three men and a couple of women, aged 18 to 49, were donors.

This clone appeared a single time. Naive CD8 cells lacked CD45RO, underwent positive selection for CCR7 and left out terminally differentiated effector memory CD45RA+ cells. Data came from immunoSEQ multiplex PCR; TCRdb stores just in-frame clones and leaves some out. The sample consists of about 870,000 clones, about 91% of them appearing once. Sequenced: naive CD8+ T cells sorted from blood. This TCR derives from a man younger than 45 in good health.

This chain's CDR3 is CASPRDYYYEQYF. The CDR3 DNA reads TGTGCCAGTCCCCGGGACTACTACTACGAGCAGTACTTC. This chain joins TRBV6-4 and TRBJ2-7; TRBD2 matches 7 bases. With 9 bases clipped from V and 3 bases from J, the junction kept 8 bases outside the gene matches. CDR1 and CDR2 (germline): MRHNA, SNTAGT. The CDR3 is 13 residues long.